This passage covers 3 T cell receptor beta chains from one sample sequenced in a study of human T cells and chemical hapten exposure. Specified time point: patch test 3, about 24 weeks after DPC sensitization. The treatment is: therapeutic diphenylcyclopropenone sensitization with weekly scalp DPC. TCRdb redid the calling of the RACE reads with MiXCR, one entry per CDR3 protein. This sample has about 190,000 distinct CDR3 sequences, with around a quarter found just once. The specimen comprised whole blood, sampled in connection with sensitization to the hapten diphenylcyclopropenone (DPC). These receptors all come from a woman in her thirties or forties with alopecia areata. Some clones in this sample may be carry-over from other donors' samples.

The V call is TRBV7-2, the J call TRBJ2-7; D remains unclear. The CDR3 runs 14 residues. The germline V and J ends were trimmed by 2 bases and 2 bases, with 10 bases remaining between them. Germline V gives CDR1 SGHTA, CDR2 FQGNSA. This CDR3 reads CASSLILGPYEQYF. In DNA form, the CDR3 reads TGTGCCAGCAGCTTAATCCTGGGTCCCTACGAGCAGTACTTC.

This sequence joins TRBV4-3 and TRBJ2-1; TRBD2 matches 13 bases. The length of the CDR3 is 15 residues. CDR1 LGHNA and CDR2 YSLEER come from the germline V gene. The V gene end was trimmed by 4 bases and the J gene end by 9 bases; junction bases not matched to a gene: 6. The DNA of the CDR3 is TGCGCCAGCAGCCTGGGACTAGCGGGAAGTGCTGAGCAGTTCTTC. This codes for CASSLGLAGSAEQFF.

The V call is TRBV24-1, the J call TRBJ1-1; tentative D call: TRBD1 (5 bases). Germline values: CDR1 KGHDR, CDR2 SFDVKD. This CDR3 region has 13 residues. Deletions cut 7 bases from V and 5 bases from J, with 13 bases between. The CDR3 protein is CATRSAGFTEAFF. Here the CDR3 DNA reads TGTGCCACCAGATCAGCAGGGTTTACTGAAGCTTTCTTT.